Listed here is a single T cell receptor (beta chain). Its matching antigen is unknown. Profiling relied on immunoSEQ multiplex PCR, and the TCRdb table lists in-frame clones only, not all of them. The sample contains approximately 59,000 clones, nearly 95% of which appear only once. This sample was included in a study of cytomegalovirus exposure and HLA in healthy donors. About the study: According to later analysis, the same platform produced the roughly 120 validation and some 680 first-cohort repertoires.

Study results and caveats: According to a subsequent analysis, TCR clusters identified in the first cohort showed a tendency to co-occur across the 120 or so validation repertoires. Rare TCR sequences dominated, though some public TCRs recurred in many donors. The authors enumerated 150 to 200 TCR beta chains as linked to cytomegalovirus.

The V end was cut by 3 bases, the J end by 15 bases, with 21 bases between. This CDR3 is 13 amino acids long. Looked up from germline, CDR1 is GTSNPN and CDR2 is SVGIG (reference sequence). This TCR was sampled from a man younger than 35 in good health and CMV-seropositive. The sequenced material came from PBMCs. The rearrangement links TRBV30 to TRBJ2-4; perhaps TRBD2 as D (6 bases). The DNA of the CDR3 is TGTGCCTGGAGCCACCGGGACTTTAAACGGGCGTACTTC. Protein product: CAWSHRDFKRAYF.